A selection of T cell receptor beta chains follows, all from one sample in a study of shared clonotypes between healthy human individuals. Using immunoSEQ multiplex PCR, the repertoire was profiled, and TCRdb retains in-frame clones only, with some absent. The sample lists about 1.5 million clones; roughly 98% were seen once. Sequencing was carried out using naive CD4+ T cells sorted from blood. The receptor source for this set is a man younger than 45 in good health. Each CDR3 is given with its conserved first and last residue. D genes are given only for firm matches. A row's size may be missing; if present it is once, few, many or a size class.

D	length	size	V	J	DNA	CDR3
TRBD2	16	-	TRBV6-6	TRBJ2-7	TGTGCCAGCAGTTACCCTAGCGGGAGAGTGAGGTACGAGCAGTACTTC	CASSYPSGRVRYEQYF
-	12	-	TRBV2	TRBJ2-7	TGTGCCAGCAGGCGACTAGTTCACGAGCAGTACTTC	CASRRLVHEQYF
-	14	-	TRBV28	TRBJ2-1	TGTGCCAGCACCTCGGGTCCGGGCTACAATGAGCAGTTCTTC	CASTSGPGYNEQFF
TRBD2	17	-	TRBV25-1	TRBJ2-1	TGTGCCAGCAGTGGACTAAAGGGGCTAGCGGGAGGGAATGAGCAGTTCTTC	CASSGLKGLAGGNEQFF
-	18	-	TRBV19	TRBJ1-1	TGTGCCAGTAGTATACTTGGACAGAGACCGGGCGCGAACACTGAAGCTTTCTTT	CASSILGQRPGANTEAFF
-	13	-	TRBV18	TRBJ1-4	TGTGCCAGCTCGACCGGAGGTGGAGAAAAACTGTTTTTT	CASSTGGGEKLFF
TRBD1	13	once	TRBV7-9	TRBJ1-2	TGTGCCGCGGGGACAGGAGCTAACTATGGCTACACCTTC	CAAGTGANYGYTF
TRBD2	15	-	TRBV5-4	TRBJ2-1	TGTGCCAGCAGCACTAGCGGGAGGGGGGACAATGAGCAGTTCTTC	CASSTSGRGDNEQFF
TRBD2	18	-	TRBV7-6	TRBJ2-5	TGTGCCAGCAGCGGAAGGGGTGCGGGAGGCCCTCCCCAGGAGACCCAGTACTTC	CASSGRGAGGPPQETQYF
TRBD2	16	-	TRBV5-1	TRBJ2-1	TGCGCCAGCAGCTTGGGCCTAGCGGACGGAAACAATGAGCAGTTCTTC	CASSLGLADGNNEQFF